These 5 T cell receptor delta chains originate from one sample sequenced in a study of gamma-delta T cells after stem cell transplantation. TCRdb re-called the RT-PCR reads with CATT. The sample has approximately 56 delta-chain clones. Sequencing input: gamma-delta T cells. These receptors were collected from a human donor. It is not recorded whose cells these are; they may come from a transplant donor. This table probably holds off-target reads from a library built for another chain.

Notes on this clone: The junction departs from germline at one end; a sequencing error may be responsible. Here the CDR3 DNA reads TGTGCCTGTGACACCGCTGCTGGGGATCAGAGCTCCTGTGACACCCGACCGATGTTTTTC. Amino acid sequence: CACDTAAGDQSSCDTRPMFF. The chain couples TRDV2 to TRDJ3; D possibly corresponds to TRDD3 (6 bases). Germline assignment: CDR1 GEAIGNYY and CDR2 EKD. The length of the CDR3 is 20 residues.

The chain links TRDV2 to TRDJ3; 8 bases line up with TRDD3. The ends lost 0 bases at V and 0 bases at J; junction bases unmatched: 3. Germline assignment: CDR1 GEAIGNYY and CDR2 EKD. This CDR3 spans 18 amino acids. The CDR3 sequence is CACDTAGGSSWDTRQMFF. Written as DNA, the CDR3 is TGTGCCTGTGACACCGCTGGGGGAAGCTCCTGGGACACCCGACAGATGTTTTTC.

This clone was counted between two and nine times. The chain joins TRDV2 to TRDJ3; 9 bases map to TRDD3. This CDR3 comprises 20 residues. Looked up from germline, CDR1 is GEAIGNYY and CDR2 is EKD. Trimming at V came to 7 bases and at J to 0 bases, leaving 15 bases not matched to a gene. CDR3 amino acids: CAWGRYWGTTISWDTRQMFF. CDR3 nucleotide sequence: TGTGCCTGGGGTCGATACTGGGGGACCACAATCTCCTGGGACACCCGACAGATGTTTTTC.

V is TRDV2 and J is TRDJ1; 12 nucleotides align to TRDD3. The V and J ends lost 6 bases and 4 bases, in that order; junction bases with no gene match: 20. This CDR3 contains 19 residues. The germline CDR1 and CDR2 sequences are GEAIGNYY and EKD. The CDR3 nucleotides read TGTGCCTGTTATAAAAGCAATCTGGGGGATACGCAGGATTTCGATAAACTCATCTTT. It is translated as CACYKSNLGDTQDFDKLIF.

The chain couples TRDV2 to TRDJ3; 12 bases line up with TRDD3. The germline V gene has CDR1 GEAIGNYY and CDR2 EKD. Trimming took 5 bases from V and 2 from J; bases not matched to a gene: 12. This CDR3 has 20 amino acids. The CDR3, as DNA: TGTGCCTGTGGGGACTGGGGGATACAACGGACCACCTGGGACACCCGACAGATGTTTTTC. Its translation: CACGDWGIQRTTWDTRQMFF.